This T cell receptor (beta chain) appears in the sequencing data of a study of cytomegalovirus exposure and HLA in healthy donors. The PCR contained 60 Vbeta and 13 Jbeta primers. TCRdb's copy holds only in-frame clones and misses some; the assay was immunoSEQ multiplex PCR. The repertoire consists of 130,000 or so clones, with around 8.5% occurring once and the leading ten covering 4.5% to 6%. This clone turned up a few times. No antigen is known for it. Study observations and caveats: Some V segments, TRBV6-2 and TRBV6-3 among them, were indistinguishable and were therefore excluded. The study put 150 to 200 TCR beta chains on its list as cytomegalovirus-associated. Earlier findings revealed that most TCR beta V segments proved productive either about 87% or about 30% of the time.

Healthy bone marrow donors formed the donor group. After removal of 3 bases from V and 0 bases from J, the junction contained 18 bases not matched to a gene. This CDR3 is built from 20 residues. Germline lookup yields CDR1 SGHVS and CDR2 FQNEAQ. The sequenced sample consisted of PBMCs. This TCR derives from a man aged 40-50 years in good health and CMV-seronegative. The chain has TRBV7-8 and TRBJ2-3; TRBD1 matches 7 bases. CDR3 DNA: TGTGCCAGCAGCTTGGGATACTCCGGGACAGACTTCTTTAGCACAGATACGCAGTATTTT. Translated, it gives CASSLGYSGTDFFSTDTQYF.